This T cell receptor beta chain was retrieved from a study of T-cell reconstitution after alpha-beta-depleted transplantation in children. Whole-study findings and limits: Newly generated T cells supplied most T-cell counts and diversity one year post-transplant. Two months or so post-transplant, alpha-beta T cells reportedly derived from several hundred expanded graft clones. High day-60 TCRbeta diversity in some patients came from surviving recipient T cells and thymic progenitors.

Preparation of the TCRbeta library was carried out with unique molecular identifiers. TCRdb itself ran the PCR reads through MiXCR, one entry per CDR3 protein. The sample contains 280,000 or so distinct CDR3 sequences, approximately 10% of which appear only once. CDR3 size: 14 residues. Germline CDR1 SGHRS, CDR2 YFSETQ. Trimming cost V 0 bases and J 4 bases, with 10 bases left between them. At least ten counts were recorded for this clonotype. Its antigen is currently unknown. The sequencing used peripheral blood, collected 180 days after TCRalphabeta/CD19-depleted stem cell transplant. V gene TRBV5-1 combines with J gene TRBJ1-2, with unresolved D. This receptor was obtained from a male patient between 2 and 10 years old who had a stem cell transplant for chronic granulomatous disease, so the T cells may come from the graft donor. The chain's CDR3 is CASSLAPILYGYTF. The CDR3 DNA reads TGCGCCAGCAGCTTGGCACCGATTCTCTATGGCTACACCTTC.